A single sample is the source of the 27 T cell receptor beta chains below, sequenced in a study of shared clonotypes between healthy human individuals. Data came from immunoSEQ multiplex PCR; TCRdb stores just in-frame clones and leaves some out. This table holds about 710,000 clones, 55% to 80% found once. Sequencing used memory CD4+ T cells sorted from blood. The subset: CD45RA-negative fraction. The receptor set was obtained from a woman aged 25 to 39 in good health.

The chain employs TRBV27 and TRBJ2-7, with 13 nucleotides matching TRBD2. The V segment lost 11 bases and the J segment 3 bases; nucleotides outside the gene matches: 4. The CDR3 has 13 residues. From germline, CDR1 is MNHEY and CDR2 SMNVEV (reference sequence). CDR3 nucleotides: TGTGCCGTGCGGACTAGCGGGAGCTACGAGCAGTACTTC. Amino acids: CAVRTSGSYEQYF.

The chain combines TRBV5-4 with TRBJ1-3; 7 nucleotides match TRBD1. The V gene end was trimmed by 4 bases and the J gene end by 0 bases; junction bases not matched to a gene: 7. The length of the CDR3 is 16 residues. Germline CDR1 and CDR2: SGHNT and YYREEE (reference sequence). CDR3 sequence: CASSLRQGISGNTIYF. CDR3 bases: TGTGCCAGCAGCCTGAGACAGGGAATCTCTGGAAACACCATATATTTT. Together with reference TRBV5-4 and TRBJ1-3, the CDR3 gives the full variable domain: ETGVTQSPTHLIKTRGQQVTLRCSSQSGHNTVSWYQQALGQGPQFIFQYYREEENGRGNFPPRFSGLQFPNYSSELNVNALELDDSALYLCASSLRQGISGNTIYFGEGSWLTVV.

V gene TRBV28 combines with J gene TRBJ1-5, with no clear D. CDR3 length: 16 residues. Trimming removed 7 bases from V and 3 bases from J, with 19 bases in between. Germline CDR1 is MDHEN and CDR2 is SYDVKM. The CDR3: CASTSYPGRINQPQHF. The CDR3 DNA is TGTGCCAGCACCTCCTACCCCGGACGGATCAATCAGCCCCAGCATTTT. Drawing the rest from reference TRBV28 and TRBJ1-5, the complete variable domain is DVKVTQSSRYLVKRTGEKVFLECVQDMDHENMFWYRQDPGLGLRLIYFSYDVKMKEKGDIPEGYSVSREKKERFSLILESASTNQTSMYLCASTSYPGRINQPQHFGDGTRLSIL.

The genes are TRBV25-1 and TRBJ2-7; D is perhaps TRBD1 or TRBD2 (5 bases each). The CDR3 has 16 amino acids. The germline CDR1 and CDR2 sequences are MGHDK and SYGVNS. Trimming cost V 4 bases and J 5 bases, with 21 bases left between them. CDR3 loop: CASSVNRDRTQDEQYF. The CDR3 nucleotides read TGTGCCAGCAGTGTCAACCGGGACCGAACGCAGGACGAGCAGTACTTC.

In its sample, this clone was seen a few times. The V gene is TRBV6-5, the J gene TRBJ1-2; 10 nucleotides align to TRBD1. Trimming removed 5 bases from V and 7 bases from J; junction bases left unmatched: 7. The length of the CDR3 is 14 residues. Per germline, CDR1 MNHEY and CDR2 SVGAGI. The CDR3, as DNA: TGTGCCAGCAGTAAAGACAGGGGGCTAGGTGGCTACACCTTC. Amino acid sequence: CASSKDRGLGGYTF.

The gene calls are TRBV7-2 and TRBJ2-3, with D perhaps matching TRBD2 (6 bases). The CDR3 runs to 14 residues. The V end was cut by 3 bases, the J end by 5 bases, with 12 bases between. Germline assignment: CDR1 SGHTA and CDR2 FQGNSA. The CDR3 region has the DNA TGTGCCAGCAGCTTGGACGGGAGTCGAGATACGCAGTATTTT. It codes for CASSLDGSRDTQYF.

This chain joins TRBV27 and TRBJ2-7; 8 positions match TRBD2. V shed 4 bases, J shed 2 bases, and the junction held 10 bases outside the gene matches. The length of the CDR3 is 16 residues. Germline V gene lookup returns CDR1 MNHEY and CDR2 SMNVEV (reference sequence). The CDR3 region has the DNA TGTGCCAGCAGTTCCCCGAGTAGCGGGAACCCCTACGAGCAGTACTTC. The encoded protein is CASSSPSSGNPYEQYF.

The V gene is TRBV27, the J gene TRBJ1-1, with D possibly being TRBD1 (5 bases). The CDR3 consists of 13 residues. Trimming left V 2 bases short and J 7 bases short, with 11 bases between. Germline V gives CDR1 MNHEY, CDR2 SMNVEV (reference sequence). The chain's CDR3 is CASSLRDSFEAFF. In nucleotides, the CDR3 is TGTGCCAGCAGTTTACGGGACTCGTTTGAAGCTTTCTTT.

DNA of the CDR3: TGTGCCAGCAGTGACAAGAATAGCGGGAGGGGTATGGAGACCCAGTACTTC. This encodes CASSDKNSGRGMETQYF. The gene calls are TRBV6-4 and TRBJ2-5, with TRBD2 matching over 11 bases. The CDR3 sequence is 17 residues long. CDR1 and CDR2 from the germline V gene are MRHNA and SNTAGT. Germline trimming cut 2 bases from V and 5 bases from J; bases unmatched to any gene: 10.

The sample holds a few counts of this clone. The same CDR3 can be traced to other DNA sequences in this sample. The rearrangement joins TRBV18 to TRBJ2-3; D tentatively fits TRBD1 or TRBD2 (5 bases each). Germline V gives CDR1 KGHSH, CDR2 LQKENI. This CDR3 comprises 14 residues. V shed 3 bases and J shed 0 bases, with 7 bases lying between them. The CDR3 loop reads CASSPGASTDTQYF. CDR3 nucleotide sequence: TGTGCCAGCTCACCCGGGGCGAGCACAGATACGCAGTATTTT. The full variable domain, in which reference TRBV18 and TRBJ2-3 provide the parts outside the CDR3, is NAGVMQNPRHLVRRRGQEARLRCSPMKGHSHVYWYRQLPEEGLKFMVYLQKENIIDESGMPKERFSAEFPKEGPSILRIQQVVRGDSAAYFCASSPGASTDTQYFGPGTRLTVL.

The chain uses TRBV6-1 and TRBJ2-5; D is ambiguous. Per the germline V gene, CDR1 is MNHNS and CDR2 is SASEGT. Trimming shortened V by 4 bases and J by 2 bases, and 8 bases separated the two germline ends. This CDR3 is built from 13 residues. The CDR3 loop is CASSVVAQETQYF. The CDR3 DNA sequence: TGTGCCAGCAGTGTCGTGGCGCAAGAGACCCAGTACTTC.

The CDR3 spells CASSPSRITDTQYF. The CDR3 bases are TGTGCCAGCAGTCCTTCGCGGATCACAGATACGCAGTATTTT. The chain employs TRBV6-5 and TRBJ2-3; D is undetermined. The germline V and J ends were trimmed by 5 bases and 2 bases, with 11 bases remaining between them. This CDR3 has 14 amino acids. Germline lookup yields CDR1 MNHEY and CDR2 SVGAGI.

This clone was counted a single time. This chain links TRBV7-2 with TRBJ2-1; D uncertain. Germline values: CDR1 SGHTA, CDR2 FQGNSA. The CDR3 covers 15 residues. Between the trimmed V and J ends, which lost 5 bases and 0 bases, there was a span of 11 bases. CDR3 DNA sequence: TGTGCCAGCAGCCGGCGGTGGAGCTCCTACAATGAGCAGTTCTTC. Translation gives CASSRRWSSYNEQFF. Full variable domain (outside the CDR3, taken from reference TRBV7-2 and TRBJ2-1): GAGVSQSPSNKVTEKGKDVELRCDPISGHTALYWYRQSLGQGLEFLIYFQGNSAPDKSGLPSDRFSAERTGGSVSTLTIQRTQQEDSAVYLCASSRRWSSYNEQFFGPGTRLTVL.

The rearrangement joins TRBV28 to TRBJ1-3; D remains ambiguous. Germline loops: CDR1 MDHEN, CDR2 SYDVKM. V was shortened by 4 bases and J by 0 bases, with 7 bases between the two germline ends. This CDR3 contains 14 residues. CDR3 DNA: TGTGCCAGCAGTTCTGCCTACTCTGGAAACACCATATATTTT. As protein: CASSSAYSGNTIYF.

The rearrangement links TRBV7-9 to TRBJ2-5, with D possibly TRBD2 on 6 matching bases. This CDR3 comprises 16 residues. Germline V gene sequence: CDR1 SEHNR, CDR2 FQNEAQ (reference sequence). Trimming shortened V by 5 bases and J by 10 bases, and 26 bases separated the two germline ends. The CDR3 bases are TGTGCCAGCAGCCCCCGGTTGGGGGAGGTGGAGTGGGTCCAGTACTTC. Amino acids: CASSPRLGEVEWVQYF.

This chain uses TRBV7-8 with TRBJ2-7; 7 nucleotides line up with TRBD1. The V and J ends lost 2 bases and 0 bases, in that order; junction bases with no gene match: 13. Germline lookup yields CDR1 SGHVS and CDR2 FQNEAQ. The CDR3 runs to 18 residues. In nucleotides, the CDR3 is TGTGCCAGCAGCTTACCAAGGGACAGTCCCTTGGGCTCCTACGAGCAGTACTTC. This encodes CASSLPRDSPLGSYEQYF.

The chain has TRBV16 and TRBJ1-1; the match to TRBD1 covers 8 bases. Germline loops: CDR1 KGHSY, CDR2 FQNENV. V lost 3 bases to trimming and J lost 4 bases; unmatched junction nucleotides: 4. The CDR3 is 14 residues long. The CDR3 region has the DNA TGTGCCAGCAGCCAGAGACAGGGGAGCACTGAAGCTTTCTTT. It encodes CASSQRQGSTEAFF.

J is TRBJ2-7 and V is TRBV7-9; D is perhaps TRBD2 (5 bases). V was pared by 1 base and J by 3 bases, with 7 bases between. The CDR3 contains 13 residues. The germline V gene encodes CDR1 SEHNR and CDR2 FQNEAQ (reference sequence). CDR3 in DNA: TGTGCCAGCAGCTTAGTCGGGGACTACGAGCAGTACTTC. Translating it yields CASSLVGDYEQYF. Filled out from reference TRBV7-9 and TRBJ2-7, the complete variable domain reads DTGVSQNPRHKITKRGQNVTFRCDPISEHNRLYWYRQTLGQGPEFLTYFQNEAQLEKSRLLSDRFSAERPKGSFSTLEIQRTEQGDSAMYLCASSLVGDYEQYFGPGTRLTVT.

The chain uses TRBV19 and TRBJ1-5; D is unclear. Germline V gene lookup returns CDR1 LNHDA and CDR2 SQIVND (reference sequence). The CDR3 spans 14 residues. Trimming cost V 6 bases and J 0 bases, with 9 bases left between them. The CDR3 nucleotides are TGTGCCAGTAGAACCACACATAGCAATCAGCCCCAGCATTTT. Translation: CASRTTHSNQPQHF.

This clone was detected a few times. The chain links TRBV9 to TRBJ1-5; D unresolved. The CDR3 runs 13 residues. Germline CDR1 reads SGDLS; CDR2 reads YYNGEE. Trimming cost V 2 bases and J 10 bases, with 13 bases left between them. This CDR3 reads CASSVDLIAPQHF. CDR3 DNA sequence: TGTGCCAGCAGCGTCGATTTAATTGCCCCCCAGCATTTT. Filled out from reference TRBV9 and TRBJ1-5, the complete variable domain reads DSGVTQTPKHLITATGQRVTLRCSPRSGDLSVYWYQQSLDQGLQFLIQYYNGEERAKGNILERFSAQQFPDLHSELNLSSLELGDSALYFCASSVDLIAPQHFGDGTRLSIL.

This clone was seen only a few times. The same CDR3 is also encoded by other DNA sequences in this sample. The chain couples TRBV28 to TRBJ1-5; maybe TRBD1 (5 bases). Germline CDR1 MDHEN, CDR2 SYDVKM. This CDR3 spans 15 amino acids. V was cut by 6 bases and J by 3 bases, with 15 bases left in between. CDR3 sequence (DNA): TGTGCCAGCAGACTTTCTGGGGGGGACAATCAGCCCCAGCATTTT. This encodes CASRLSGGDNQPQHF.

The chain recombines TRBV10-3 with TRBJ2-7, with TRBD1 matching 7 bases. Germline assignment: CDR1 ENHRY and CDR2 SYGVKD. The V segment lost 3 bases and the J segment 3 bases; nucleotides outside the gene matches: 8. This CDR3 contains 15 residues. The CDR3 bases are TGTGCCATCAGTGAAGGGGACAGAGCCCTCTACGAGCAGTACTTC. It encodes CAISEGDRALYEQYF.

Ten or more counts support this clone. As DNA, the CDR3 is TGTCCCCTTCTACGGCATAATGAGCAGTTCTTC. Its protein is CPLLRHNEQFF. This chain links TRBV10-3 with TRBJ2-1; D call uncertain. The CDR3 runs to 11 residues. Germline V lookup: CDR1 ENHRY, CDR2 SYGVKD.

CDR3 nucleotide sequence: TGCAGCGCTGGTAGCCCTAGCGGGAGCACAGATACGCAGTATTTT. It is translated as CSAGSPSGSTDTQYF. The V call is TRBV29-1, the J call TRBJ2-3, with 8 bases fitting TRBD2. The length of the CDR3 is 15 residues. The V and J ends lost 7 bases and 0 bases, in that order; junction bases with no gene match: 9. Germline V gene lookup returns CDR1 SQVTM and CDR2 ANQGSEA.

On this clone itself: Other DNA sequences of this sample code for an identical CDR3. The J gene is TRBJ2-6, the V gene TRBV9; 8 nucleotides match TRBD1. Losses at the gene ends were 3 bases for V and 0 bases for J; bases not matched to a gene: 8. The germline V gene encodes CDR1 SGDLS and CDR2 YYNGEE. There are 18 residues in the CDR3. The CDR3 bases are TGTGCCAGCAGCGCCGGGACAGGCAGAGTCTCTGGGGCCAACGTCCTGACTTTC. Protein product: CASSAGTGRVSGANVLTF.

V gene TRBV11-2 combines with J gene TRBJ1-5; D uncertain. Trimming stripped 5 bases from V and 4 bases from J, with 9 bases between. Germline values: CDR1 SGHAT, CDR2 FQNNGV. The CDR3 extends over 13 amino acids. CDR3 sequence reads: CASSQDGNQPQHF. The CDR3 DNA reads as TGTGCCAGCAGCCAGGACGGAAATCAGCCCCAGCATTTT.

This clone has just a few counts. Other DNA sequences of this sample code for an identical CDR3. This chain links TRBV11-2 with TRBJ2-5; the D gene could be TRBD1 or TRBD2 (5 bases each). CDR1 is SGHAT, CDR2 FQNNGV, per germline. This CDR3 region has 12 residues. The V and J ends lost 5 bases and 5 bases respectively, with 9 bases between them. As DNA, the CDR3 is TGTGCCAGCAGCCCCGAGGGGGAGACCCAGTACTTC. Its protein is CASSPEGETQYF. Full variable domain (remainder filled in from reference TRBV11-2 and TRBJ2-5): EAGVAQSPRYKIIEKRQSVAFWCNPISGHATLYWYQQILGQGPKLLIQFQNNGVVDDSQLPKDRFSAERLKGVDSTLKIQPAKLEDSAVYLCASSPEGETQYFGPGTRLLVL.